Each of the 3 T cell receptor beta chains below was sequenced from the same sample in a study of CD4 and CD8 cells across lung adenocarcinoma regions. MiXCR was run by TCRdb on the PCR reads, yielding one entry per CDR3 protein. In the table there are 23,000 or so distinct CDR3 sequences, about 50% of which are singletons. The sequencing sample was made of CD8+ T cells from the center of a lung tumor. These receptors all stem from a male donor with lung adenocarcinoma. The CD4 and CD8 labels of this study may be unreliable.

There are many counts of this clonotype. V and J are TRBV6-1 and TRBJ1-6; 7 bases line up with TRBD1. The CDR3 runs 14 residues. The germline V gene encodes CDR1 MNHNS and CDR2 SASEGT. Trimming took 6 bases from V and 7 from J; bases not matched to a gene: 6. CDR3 DNA sequence: TGTGCCAGCAGGGGACAGCAAAGCAATTCACCCCTCCACTTT. It specifies CASRGQQSNSPLHF.

This clonotype occurred once. The V gene is TRBV27, the J gene TRBJ2-4; 7 nucleotides match TRBD1. The germline gives CDR1 MNHEY, CDR2 SMNVEV (reference sequence). Unmatched junction bases numbered 18, after V lost 6 bases and J lost 13 bases. The CDR3 has 15 residues. CDR3: CASRLGGGAQNTQYF. The CDR3 DNA reads as TGTGCCAGCAGGCTAGGGGGCGGTGCCCAAAACACCCAGTACTTC.

Concerning this clonotype itself: One junction end disagrees with the germline gene, perhaps due to a read error. The chain recombines TRBV6-1 with TRBJ2-4, with 8 bases fitting TRBD1. The CDR3 consists of 14 residues. Germline CDR1 reads MNHNS; CDR2 reads SASEGT. CDR3 residues: CRSRGLGATNTQYF. The CDR3 DNA follows: TGCCGCAGCAGGGGGCTGGGAGCCACAAACACTCAGTATTTC.